This TCR beta chain was captured by sequencing in a study of blood T cell repertoires in COVID-19. Study at large: Acute and convalescent COVID-19 samples came from the United States, Italy and Spain.

The CDR3 is 15 amino acids. With 5 bases removed from V and 0 bases from J, the gap between germline ends came to 10 bases. CDR1 MNHEY and CDR2 SVGAGI come from the germline V gene. The data were produced by immunoSEQ multiplex PCR, yet TCRdb's version contains in-frame clones alone and is incomplete. The sample lists about 350,000 clones; approximately 84% were seen once. The clonotype originates from a woman in her twenties or thirties who had recovered from COVID-19. The sample was PBMCs or T cells enriched from blood (not recorded which). This rearrangement joins TRBV6-5 to TRBJ2-2; D gene uncertain. The CDR3 here is CASSLPVANTGELFF. CDR3 nucleotides: TGTGCCAGCAGTCTCCCGGTGGCGAACACCGGGGAGCTGTTTTTT.